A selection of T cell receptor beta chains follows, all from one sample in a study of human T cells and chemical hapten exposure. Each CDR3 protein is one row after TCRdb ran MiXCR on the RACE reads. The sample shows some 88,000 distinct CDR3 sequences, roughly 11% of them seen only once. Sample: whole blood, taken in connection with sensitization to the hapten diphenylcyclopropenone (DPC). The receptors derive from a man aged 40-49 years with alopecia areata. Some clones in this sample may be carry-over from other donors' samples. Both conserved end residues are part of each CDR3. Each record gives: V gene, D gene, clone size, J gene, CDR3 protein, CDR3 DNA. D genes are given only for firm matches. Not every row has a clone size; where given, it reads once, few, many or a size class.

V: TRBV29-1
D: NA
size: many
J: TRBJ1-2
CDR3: CSADGQPYGYTF
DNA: TGCAGCGCCGACGGACAGCCCTATGGCTACACCTTC

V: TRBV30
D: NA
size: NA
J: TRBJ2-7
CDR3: CASRNTYEQYF
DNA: TGTGCCTCCCGAAACACCTACGAGCAGTACTTC

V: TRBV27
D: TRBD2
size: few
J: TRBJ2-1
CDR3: CASSSGGSYNEQFF
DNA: TGTGCCAGCAGCTCGGGGGGGTCCTACAATGAGCAGTTCTTC

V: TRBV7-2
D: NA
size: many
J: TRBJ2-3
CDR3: CASSLAGAPTDTQYF
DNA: TGTGCCAGCAGCTTAGCGGGAGCCCCGACAGATACGCAGTATTTT

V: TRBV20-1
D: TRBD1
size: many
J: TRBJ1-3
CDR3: CSARAGQGRNTIYF
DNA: TGCAGTGCTAGAGCTGGACAGGGTCGAAACACCATATATTTT

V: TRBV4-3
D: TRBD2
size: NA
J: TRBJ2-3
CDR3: CASSQESGRAPGTQYF
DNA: TGCGCCAGCAGCCAAGAGAGCGGGAGGGCCCCCGGTACGCAGTATTTT

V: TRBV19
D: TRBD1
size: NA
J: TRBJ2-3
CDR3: CASSIRDRAAYDTDTQYF
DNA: TGTGCCAGTAGTATCCGAGACAGGGCCGCCTATGACACAGATACGCAGTATTTT

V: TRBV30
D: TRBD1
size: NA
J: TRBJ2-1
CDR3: CAWGTTDRGLGNEQFF
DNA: TGTGCCTGGGGAACCACCGACAGGGGACTTGGCAATGAGCAGTTCTTC

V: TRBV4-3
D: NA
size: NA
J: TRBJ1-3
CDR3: CASSQGTVSGNTIYF
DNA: TGCGCCAGCAGCCAAGGGACAGTCTCTGGAAACACCATATATTTT

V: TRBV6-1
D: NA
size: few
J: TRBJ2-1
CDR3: CASSQAGTSHEQFF
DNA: TGTGCCAGCAGCCAAGCGGGTACTTCGCATGAGCAGTTCTTC

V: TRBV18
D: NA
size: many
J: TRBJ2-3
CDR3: CASSPPGRSTDTQYF
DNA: TGTGCCAGCTCACCACCGGGCAGATCTACAGATACGCAGTATTTT

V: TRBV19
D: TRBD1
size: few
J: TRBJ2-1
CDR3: CASRQGAVEQFF
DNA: TGTGCCAGCCGACAGGGGGCGGTAGAGCAGTTCTTC

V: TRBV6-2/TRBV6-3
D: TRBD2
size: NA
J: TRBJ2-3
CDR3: CASSYVSSGRIVGGTDTQYF
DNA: TGTGCCAGCAGTTACGTTTCTAGCGGGAGAATTGTGGGCGGCACAGATACGCAGTATTTT

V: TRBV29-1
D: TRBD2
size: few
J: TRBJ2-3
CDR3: CSVEGLAGDLDTQYF
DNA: TGCAGCGTTGAAGGACTAGCGGGAGATTTAGATACGCAGTATTTT

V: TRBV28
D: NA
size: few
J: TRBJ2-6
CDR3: CASSFGGTNVLTF
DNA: TGTGCCAGCAGTTTTGGTGGGACCAACGTCCTGACTTTC

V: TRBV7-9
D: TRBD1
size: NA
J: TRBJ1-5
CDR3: CASSLVVTGKSLDQPQHF
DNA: TGTGCCAGCAGCTTAGTGGTGACAGGGAAAAGTCTGGATCAGCCCCAGCATTTT

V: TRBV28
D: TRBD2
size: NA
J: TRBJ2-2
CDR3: CASSPWAGDTGELFF
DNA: TGTGCCAGCAGCCCCTGGGCGGGGGACACCGGGGAGCTGTTTTTT

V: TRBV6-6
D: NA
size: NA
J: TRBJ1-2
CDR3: CASSSGRTNYGYTF
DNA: TGTGCCAGCAGTTCAGGACGGACTAACTATGGCTACACCTTC

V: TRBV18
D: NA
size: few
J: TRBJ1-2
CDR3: CASSPSNGDGYTF
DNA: TGTGCCAGCTCACCCTCTAATGGGGATGGCTACACCTTC

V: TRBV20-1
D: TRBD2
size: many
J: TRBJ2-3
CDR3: CSARDLTSGSADTQYF
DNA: TGCAGTGCTAGAGATTTGACTAGCGGGAGTGCAGATACGCAGTATTTT

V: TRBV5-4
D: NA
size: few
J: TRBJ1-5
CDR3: CASSLGGQTGRNQPQHF
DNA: TGTGCCAGCAGCTTAGGAGGCCAAACAGGGAGGAATCAGCCCCAGCATTTT

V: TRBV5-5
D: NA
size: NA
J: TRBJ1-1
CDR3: CASSLVTPGLMNTEAFF
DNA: TGTGCCAGCAGCCTGGTAACGCCGGGACTCATGAACACTGAAGCTTTCTTT

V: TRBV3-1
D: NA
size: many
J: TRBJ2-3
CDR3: CASSQLTDTQYF
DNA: TGTGCCAGCAGCCAACTCACAGATACGCAGTATTTT

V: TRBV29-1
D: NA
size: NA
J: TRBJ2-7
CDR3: CSVEVVGDEQYF
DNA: TGCAGCGTTGAAGTGGTAGGCGACGAGCAGTACTTC

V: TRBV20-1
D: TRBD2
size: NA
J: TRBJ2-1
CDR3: CSAEVAGVTYNEQFF
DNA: TGCAGTGCTGAGGTAGCGGGAGTCACCTACAATGAGCAGTTCTTC

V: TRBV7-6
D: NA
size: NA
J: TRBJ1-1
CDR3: CASSPWTENTEAFF
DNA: TGTGCCAGCAGCCCCTGGACGGAGAACACTGAAGCTTTCTTT

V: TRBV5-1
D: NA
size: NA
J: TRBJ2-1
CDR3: CASSLSSPYNEQFF
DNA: TGCGCCAGCAGCTTGTCCTCTCCTTACAATGAGCAGTTCTTC

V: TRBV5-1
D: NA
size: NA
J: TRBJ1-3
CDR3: CASSLAGGLASGNTIYF
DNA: TGCGCCAGCAGCTTGGCTGGGGGGCTGGCATCTGGAAACACCATATATTTT

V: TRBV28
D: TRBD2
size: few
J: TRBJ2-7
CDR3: CASSPPLAGVTYEQYF
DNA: TGTGCCAGCAGCCCACCCCTAGCGGGAGTGACCTACGAGCAGTACTTC

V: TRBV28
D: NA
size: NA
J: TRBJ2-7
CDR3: CASSLPPYEQYF
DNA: TGTGCCAGCAGTTTACCCCCGTACGAGCAGTACTTC

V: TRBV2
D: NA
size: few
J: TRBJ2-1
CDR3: CASTGGITYNEQFF
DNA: TGTGCCAGCACCGGCGGGATAACCTACAATGAGCAGTTCTTC

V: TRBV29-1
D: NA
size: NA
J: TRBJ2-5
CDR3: CSVEVRGGGHGETQYF
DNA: TGCAGCGTTGAAGTCCGTGGAGGGGGTCATGGAGAGACCCAGTACTTC

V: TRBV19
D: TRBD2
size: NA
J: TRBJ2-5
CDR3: CASSLGLHKETQYF
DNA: TGTGCCAGTAGTTTGGGACTACATAAAGAGACCCAGTACTTC